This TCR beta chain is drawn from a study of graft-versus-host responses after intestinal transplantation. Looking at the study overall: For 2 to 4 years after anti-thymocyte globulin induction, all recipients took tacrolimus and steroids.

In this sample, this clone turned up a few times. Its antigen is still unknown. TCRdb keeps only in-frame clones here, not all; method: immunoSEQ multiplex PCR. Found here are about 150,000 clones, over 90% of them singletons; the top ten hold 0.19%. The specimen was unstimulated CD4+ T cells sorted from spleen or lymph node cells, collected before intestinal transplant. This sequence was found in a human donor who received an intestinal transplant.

CDR3 sequence reads: CASSLTGNSPLHF. The CDR3 coding sequence is TGTGCCAGCAGCTTAACAGGGAATTCACCCCTCCACTTT. The chain carries TRBV7-3 and TRBJ1-6; D remains unclear. V was cut by 0 bases and J by 7 bases, with 4 bases left in between. The CDR3 runs 13 residues. Per germline, CDR1 SGHTA and CDR2 FQGTGA.